This is a list of T cell receptor beta chains from one sample in a study of PD-L1 blockade in urothelial cancer. The table came from immunoSEQ multiplex PCR; TCRdb's copy has only in-frame clones and leaves some out. The sample gives approximately 100,000 clones, roughly 84% of which show up once; roughly 2.3% is in the top ten. The sequences come from PBMCs, collected around atezolizumab (anti-PD-L1) treatment. These receptors were taken from a man aged 45-65 years with urothelial cancer. CDR3s include the opening cysteine and the closing phenylalanine or tryptophan. Rows may omit the clone size; those that give it use once, few, many or a size class.

V gene,CDR3 length,J gene,clone size,CDR3 protein
TRBV5-1,11,TRBJ2-1,once,CASSLNGEQFF
TRBV29-1,20,TRBJ2-2,medium-sized,CSVAASGTGGRAGGSGELFF
TRBV19,16,TRBJ2-4,NA,CASSTTTTIAKNIQYF
TRBV5-1,15,TRBJ1-3,NA,CASSLQGYSGNTIYF
TRBV15,15,TRBJ2-7,NA,CATSRDRGRAYEQYF
TRBV30,14,TRBJ1-2,once,CAWSVHRGSNGYTF
TRBV19,15,TRBJ2-5,NA,CASSARLAGAETQYF
TRBV6-5,13,TRBJ2-5,NA,CASSYASLGTQYF
TRBV7-9,14,TRBJ1-2,NA,CASSLQGADYGYTF
TRBV15,14,TRBJ1-4,NA,CATSRATGGEKLFF
TRBV20-1,11,TRBJ2-5,NA,CSARRVETQYF
TRBV2,14,TRBJ1-5,NA,CASSQTGDYQPQHF
TRBV9,22,TRBJ2-3,NA,CASSRTIPHASGRSLGQDTQYF
TRBV28,17,TRBJ2-7,NA,CASRTSGSFVFSYEQYF